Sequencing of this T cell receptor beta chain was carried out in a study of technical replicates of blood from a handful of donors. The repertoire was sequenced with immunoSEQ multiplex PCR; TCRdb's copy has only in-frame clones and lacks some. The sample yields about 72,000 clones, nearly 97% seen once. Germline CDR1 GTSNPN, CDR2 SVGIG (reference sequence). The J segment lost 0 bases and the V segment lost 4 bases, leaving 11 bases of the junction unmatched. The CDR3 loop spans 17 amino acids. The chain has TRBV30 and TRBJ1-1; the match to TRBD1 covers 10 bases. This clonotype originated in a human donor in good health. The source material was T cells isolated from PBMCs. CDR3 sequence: CAWIKGQGLPLNTEAFF. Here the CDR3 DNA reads TGTGCCTGGATTAAGGGACAGGGGCTCCCTCTGAACACTGAAGCTTTCTTT.